This T cell receptor (beta chain) stems from a study of shared clonotypes between healthy human individuals. Remarks on this clone: Other DNA sequences in this specimen translate into the identical CDR3.

CD45RO-negative CD8 cells positively selected for CCR7 made up the naive population, which excluded terminally differentiated effector memory CD45RA+ cells. J gave up 0 bases and V 5 bases, and 4 bases lay outside the gene matches. Germline V CDR1 and CDR2: SGHAT, FQNNGV. The length of the CDR3 is 15 residues. The assay was immunoSEQ multiplex PCR, and TCRdb's table has in-frame clones only and misses some. The table records about 2,200,000 clones, under 95% of them present only once. The chain carries TRBV11-2 and TRBJ2-7, with 10 bases lining up with TRBD2. The source is a young man in good health. Some clones in this sample may be carry-over from other donors' samples. Sequencing was carried out using naive CD8+ T cells from PBMCs. The CDR3 loop reads CASSLGTSVSYEQYF. The DNA for the CDR3 is TGTGCCAGCAGCCTTGGGACTAGCGTCTCCTACGAGCAGTACTTC.